This T cell receptor (beta chain) was documented in a study of CD8+ T cells in alopecia areata. At the level of the study: Treated patients received oral tofacitinib, 5 to 10 mg twice daily.

Treatment in this sample: oral pan-JAK inhibitor, 5-10 mg twice daily. A note on this clone: No antigen is known for it.

Whole-study results and caveats: Normal skin's resident alphabeta T cells are also sequenced in scalp samples.

The junction had 8 bases not matched to a gene; V was cut back by 6 bases and J by 3 bases. The CDR3 consists of 14 residues. The germline V gene has CDR1 SGHTA and CDR2 FQGNSA. Extraction and reverse transcription of RNA yielded cDNA as the sequencing template. Some clones are missing from TCRdb's copy, which holds only in-frame ones; the method was immunoSEQ multiplex PCR. The sample has 200,000 to 250,000 clones, less than 65% seen once; the top ten hold more than 3.5%. The chain uses TRBV7-2 and TRBJ2-7, with 7 bases matching TRBD2. This clonotype was sampled from a human donor with alopecia areata. This specimen was CD4+ T cells sorted from blood, taken at week 4, from a patient treated with tofacitinib. CDR3 in amino acids: CASSLPGGNYEQYF. The CDR3, as DNA: TGTGCCAGCAGTCTCCCCGGGGGGAACTACGAGCAGTACTTC. The full variable domain, with the rest looked up from reference TRBV7-2 and TRBJ2-7, is GAGVSQSPSNKVTEKGKDVELRCDPISGHTALYWYRQSLGQGLEFLIYFQGNSAPDKSGLPSDRFSAERTGGSVSTLTIQRTQQEDSAVYLCASSLPGGNYEQYFGPGTRLTVT.